These 17 T cell receptor beta chains were all obtained from the same sample, sequenced in a study of T cell repertoires in cytomegalovirus infection. TCRdb recomputed calls from the reads with MiXCR, one row per CDR3 protein. The sample lists some 280,000 distinct CDR3 sequences, roughly 15% occurring once. Material: PBMCs. Receptors originate from a human donor in good health (CMV status not recorded). Some clones in this sample may be carry-over from other donors' samples.

This clonotype has a count of ten or more. The junction and the germline gene differ at one end; a read error may be behind it. This rearrangement joins TRBV7-7 to TRBJ1-4; D remains ambiguous. This CDR3 spans 13 amino acids. Germline CDR1 reads SSHAT; CDR2 reads FNYEAQ (reference sequence). CDR3 sequence: CASSYRAGEKLFF. The CDR3 DNA sequence: TGTGCTAGCAGCTACCGGGCCGGAGAAAAACTGTTTTTT.

This clonotype was observed a single time. Since a much larger clone is just one base distant, this may be a read error. The V call is TRBV20-1, the J call TRBJ2-1; D ambiguous. This CDR3 has 13 amino acids. From germline, CDR1 is DFQATT and CDR2 SNEGSKA (reference sequence). Here the CDR3 DNA reads TGCAGTGCTAGGCGGCCGACCTACAATGAGCAGTTGTTC. It translates to CSARRPTYNEQLF.

This chain uses TRBV7-6 with TRBJ1-4; TRBD1 matches at 10 bases. V was pared by 5 bases and J by 8 bases, with 8 bases of the junction left unmatched. From germline, CDR1 is SGHVS and CDR2 FNYEAQ. The length of the CDR3 is 15 residues. CDR3 amino acids: CASSAPGTGEEKLFF. For the CDR3, the DNA is TGTGCCAGCAGCGCCCCCGGGACAGGGGAAGAAAAACTGTTTTTT.

The rearrangement links TRBV4-1 to TRBJ2-1, with TRBD2 matching 7 bases. Germline assignment: CDR1 MGHRA and CDR2 YSYEKL. CDR3 length: 17 residues. V lost 1 base, J lost 4 bases, and 10 bases stayed unmatched. The CDR3 protein is CASSQARGLPTYNEQFF. CDR3 bases: TGCGCCAGCAGCCAAGCGAGGGGACTACCAACATACAATGAGCAGTTCTTC.

This clonotype was detected only a few times. The J gene is TRBJ1-2, the V gene TRBV2, with D possibly TRBD1 on 5 matching bases. This CDR3 region has 13 residues. Germline lookup yields CDR1 SNHLY and CDR2 FYNNEI. V was pared by 8 bases and J by 6 bases, with 16 bases between. The CDR3 DNA is TGTGCCAGCGGGGGTAGGGCGGGAGATGGCTACACCTTC. Its protein product is CASGGRAGDGYTF.

This chain joins TRBV7-2 and TRBJ2-5; D gene ambiguous. Trimming pared 5 bases from V and 6 bases from J, leaving 10 bases between. There are 12 residues in the CDR3. Looked up from germline, CDR1 is SGHTA and CDR2 is FQGNSA. CDR3 in amino acids: CASSGLGQTQYF. Written as DNA, the CDR3 is TGTGCCAGCAGCGGTTTAGGGCAGACCCAGTACTTC.

This clonotype was found many times. J is TRBJ2-4 and V is TRBV7-2, with 7 bases identical to TRBD2. J lost 10 bases, V lost 5 bases, and 8 bases had no gene match. The length of the CDR3 is 13 residues. CDR1 and CDR2 (germline): SGHTA, FQGNSA. CDR3 amino acids: CASSIRTRQIQYF. The CDR3, as DNA: TGTGCCAGCAGCATCAGGACTAGGCAGATTCAGTACTTC. The entire variable domain, with the rest obtained from reference TRBV7-2 and TRBJ2-4, is as follows: GAGVSQSPSNKVTEKGKDVELRCDPISGHTALYWYRQSLGQGLEFLIYFQGNSAPDKSGLPSDRFSAERTGGSVSTLTIQRTQQEDSAVYLCASSIRTRQIQYFGAGTRLSVL.

The table lists this clonotype with many counts. This chain connects TRBV12-3 or TRBV12-4 to TRBJ1-2; D perhaps matches TRBD1 (5 bases). The CDR3 consists of 15 residues. V was trimmed by 4 bases and J by 6 bases, leaving 18 bases between them. CDR3 bases: TGTGCCAGCAGTTCGCTTGGGCAGGGCATTGATGGCTACACCTTC. Its translation is CASSSLGQGIDGYTF.

This clonotype was found many times. This chain connects TRBV27 to TRBJ2-5, with D tentatively TRBD1 (6 bases). Germline V CDR1 and CDR2: MNHEY, SMNVEV (reference sequence). This CDR3 has 12 residues. V lost 6 bases and J lost 7, with 12 bases in between. The CDR3 DNA sequence: TGTGCCAGCAGACAGGGCGTCGGGACCCAGTACTTC. Encoded protein: CASRQGVGTQYF.

Concerning this clonotype: One end of the junction fails to match germline, which may point to a read error. J is TRBJ2-1 and V is TRBV19; D gene unclear. CDR3 length equals 14 residues. Germline CDR1 reads LNHDA; CDR2 reads SQIVND (reference sequence). The CDR3 protein is CASSIVLDYNKQFF. Here the CDR3 DNA reads TGTGCCAGTAGTATAGTCCTGGATTACAATAAGCAGTTCTTC.

The sample holds a few counts of this clonotype. The chain carries TRBV20-1 and TRBJ2-2, with 8 bases aligning to TRBD2. The CDR3 loop spans 16 amino acids. Per germline, CDR1 DFQATT and CDR2 SNEGSKA (reference sequence). V lost 1 base to trimming and J lost 0 bases; unmatched junction nucleotides: 4. The CDR3 DNA reads TGCAGTGCTAGAGTTGCGGGAGGCCCGAACACCGGGGAGCTGTTTTTT. This gives the protein CSARVAGGPNTGELFF.

The V call is TRBV5-1, the J call TRBJ2-7; TRBD1 matches at 8 bases. Germline values: CDR1 SGHRS, CDR2 YFSETQ. With 0 bases clipped from V and 3 bases from J, the junction kept 5 bases outside the gene matches. The CDR3 covers 15 residues. The CDR3 region has the DNA TGCGCCAGCAGCTTGGCGGGACAGGCCGTCTACGAGCAGTACTTC. It codes for CASSLAGQAVYEQYF. The full variable domain, with the rest looked up from reference TRBV5-1 and TRBJ2-7, is KAGVTQTPRYLIKTRGQQVTLSCSPISGHRSVSWYQQTPGQGLQFLFEYFSETQRNKGNFPGRFSGRQFSNSRSEMNVSTLELGDSALYLCASSLAGQAVYEQYFGPGTRLTVT.

The chain recombines TRBV20-1 with TRBJ1-2; no firm D call. The V gene lost 0 bases and the J gene lost 2 bases, with 13 bases spanning the gap. From germline, CDR1 is DFQATT and CDR2 SNEGSKA (reference sequence). The CDR3 spans 15 residues. The CDR3 region is CSARDSQWGNYGYTF. As DNA, the CDR3 is TGCAGTGCTAGAGATTCCCAATGGGGAAACTATGGCTACACCTTC.

This clonotype was observed a single time. A much larger clone differs from this one at a single base, so this may be a read error. The rearrangement links TRBV25-1 to TRBJ2-1; TRBD1 agrees at 9 bases. J lost 9 bases, V lost 8 bases, and 11 bases had no gene match. The CDR3 contains 14 residues. The germline CDR1 and CDR2 sequences are MGHDK and SYGVNS. This chain's CDR3 is CASLGTGLTIEQFF. DNA for the CDR3: TGTGCCAGCTTGGGGACAGGGCTTACGATTGAGCAGTTCTTC.

V usage is TRBV6-2 or TRBV6-3 and J usage is TRBJ1-5; D gene unclear. CDR3 size: 11 residues. Looked up from germline, CDR1 is MNHEY and CDR2 is SVGEGT. V lost 10 bases, J lost 5 bases, and 9 bases lay in between. The CDR3 DNA follows: TGTGCCAACTCTAGGGATCAGCCCCAGCATTTT. This translates into CANSRDQPQHF.

The chain is built from TRBV6-2 or TRBV6-3 and TRBJ2-7; D not resolved. Germline V gene data show CDR1 as MNHEY and CDR2 as SVGEGT. With 1 base removed from V and 3 bases from J, the gap between germline ends came to 10 bases. CDR3 size: 14 residues. CDR3: CASSYFSGRYEQYF. The CDR3 bases are TGTGCCAGCAGTTACTTCTCCGGCCGCTACGAGCAGTACTTC.

The rearrangement links TRBV2 to TRBJ2-7; 8 positions match TRBD1. Looked up from germline, CDR1 is SNHLY and CDR2 is FYNNEI. This CDR3 has 14 residues. The V and J ends lost 8 bases and 3 bases, in that order; junction bases with no gene match: 9. The CDR3 region is CASLSGQAYYEQYF. Written as DNA, the CDR3 is TGTGCCAGCCTATCGGGACAGGCCTACTACGAGCAGTACTTC.